Listed below are T cell receptor beta chains from one sample, sequenced in a study of OX40 agonist ivuxolimab in advanced cancers. TCRdb's table, derived via immunoSEQ multiplex PCR, lists solely in-frame clones and lacks some. This table holds roughly 26,000 clones, approximately 90% found once. The material was CD4+ or CD8+ T cells sorted from blood, obtained in a trial of the OX40 agonist ivuxolimab. Receptors were obtained from an adult with an advanced solid tumor such as melanoma, head and neck, liver or kidney cancer. Each CDR3 is given with its conserved first and last residue. Each record gives: clone size, V gene, D gene, J gene, CDR3 protein, CDR3 DNA. A D gene is named only where the DNA matches it firmly. Not every row has a clone size; where given, it reads once, few, many or a size class.

.	TRBV2	TRBD1	TRBJ2-1	CASSRTGLNNEQFF	TGTGCCAGCAGCCGGACAGGCCTCAACAATGAGCAGTTCTTC
.	TRBV25-1	.	TRBJ1-1	CASSESNKENTEAFF	TGTGCCAGCAGTGAGAGTAACAAAGAGAACACTGAAGCTTTCTTT
.	TRBV7-9	.	TRBJ2-1	CASSPEGQANNEQFF	TGTGCCAGCAGCCCGGAAGGGCAGGCAAACAATGAGCAGTTCTTC
few	TRBV28	.	TRBJ1-5	CASTAPRGPQHF	TGTGCCAGCACCGCCCCCAGGGGGCCCCAGCATTTT
.	TRBV29-1	.	TRBJ2-7	CSVVRDRGEQYF	TGCAGCGTTGTCCGGGACCGGGGAGAGCAGTACTTC
.	TRBV6-5	TRBD1	TRBJ2-7	CASSYGTGNYEQYF	TGTGCCAGCAGTTACGGGACAGGGAACTACGAGCAGTACTTC
.	TRBV9	.	TRBJ2-1	CASSVALRDSYNEQFF	TGTGCCAGCAGCGTAGCTTTACGCGACTCCTACAATGAGCAGTTCTTC
.	TRBV19	.	TRBJ2-3	CASSGASFTDTQYF	TGTGCCAGTAGTGGGGCGAGCTTCACAGATACGCAGTATTTT
.	TRBV6-5	TRBD2	TRBJ2-7	CASSYRTSGGLYEQYF	TGTGCCAGCAGTTACCGGACTAGCGGGGGCCTTTACGAGCAGTACTTC
.	TRBV6-5	.	TRBJ2-7	CASSLTGSYEQYF	TGTGCCAGCAGTCTGACAGGATCCTACGAGCAGTACTTC
.	TRBV5-6	TRBD1	TRBJ2-6	CASSSGQVSSGANVLTF	TGTGCCAGCAGCTCCGGACAGGTTAGCTCTGGGGCCAACGTCCTGACTTTC
.	TRBV27	TRBD2	TRBJ2-1	CASSLGTSGVNEQFF	TGTGCCAGCAGTTTAGGGACTAGCGGGGTTAATGAGCAGTTCTTC
once	TRBV2	.	TRBJ1-1	CASRGTRYLVAFF	TGTGCCAGCAGGGGAACACGGTACCTAGTGGCTTTCTTT
few	TRBV27	TRBD1	TRBJ2-2	CASSFRQGDTGELFF	TGTGCCAGCAGTTTTCGACAGGGTGACACCGGGGAGCTGTTTTTT
.	TRBV19	.	TRBJ2-2	CASTLLGVGELFF	TGTGCCAGTACCTTACTTGGTGTCGGGGAGCTGTTTTTT
once	TRBV11-2	.	TRBJ2-4	CASSLPPGAGGAGGDIQYF	TGTGCCAGCAGCTTACCCCCCGGGGCAGGGGGCGCGGGGGGTGACATTCAGTACTTC
.	TRBV28	.	TRBJ2-7	CASNDLPPEHEQYF	TGTGCCAGTAATGACCTCCCCCCTGAGCACGAGCAGTACTTC
.	TRBV27	.	TRBJ2-3	CASSFSRSTDTQYF	TGTGCCAGCAGTTTTTCGCGGAGCACAGATACGCAGTATTTT
once	TRBV21-1	.	TRBJ2-2	CASSSREGLTIGTGELFF	TGTGCCAGCAGCTCAAGAGAGGGACTCACCATCGGCACCGGGGAGCTGTTTTTT
.	TRBV10-3	.	TRBJ2-1	CAISESSRAGWEVALTYNEQFF	TGTGCCATCAGTGAGTCTAGTAGGGCGGGGTGGGAGGTAGCACTGACCTACAATGAGCAGTTCTTC